This TCR beta chain was recorded in a study of shared clonotypes between healthy human individuals. The donors, healthy adults who were HIV-negative, had experienced no recent acute infections or vaccinations. From CD4+ cells came CD45RA+ naive and CD45RA-negative memory subsets. With 4 bases removed from V and 0 bases from J, the gap between germline ends came to 15 bases. In germline, CDR1 is SGHNT, CDR2 YYREEE (reference sequence). The CDR3 contains 16 residues. Study outcomes and limitations: On the whole, naive subsets had larger estimated richness than memory subsets had.

Clones were read by immunoSEQ multiplex PCR, and TCRdb kept only the in-frame ones, dropping some. Among roughly 1 million clones, about 80% were seen once, and the ten largest hold approximately 0.5%. This clone was seen more than once but under ten times. Its antigen is unknown. The sequenced material came from memory CD4+ T cells from PBMCs. Specified subset: CD45RA-negative fraction. The V gene is TRBV5-4, the J gene TRBJ2-3; TRBD2 is a possible D gene (6 bases). This receptor was obtained from a man between 18 and 29 years old in good health. Some clones in this sample may be carry-over from other donors' samples. CDR3 sequence: CASSHSPGLSTDTQYF. The CDR3 nucleotides read TGTGCCAGCAGCCATAGTCCGGGACTCAGCACAGATACGCAGTATTTT.